These T cell receptor beta chains were read from a single sample in a study of cytomegalovirus exposure and HLA in healthy donors. The method was immunoSEQ multiplex PCR; TCRdb's version includes in-frame clones alone and lacks a portion of them. Here the sample spans some 180,000 clones, 70% to 75% being singletons. The sequenced sample was PBMCs. The source is a male donor in good health and CMV-seronegative. CDR3s include the opening cysteine and the closing phenylalanine or tryptophan. The D gene is left open where the match is weak. The size of a clone is reported for some rows only, either as once, few or many, or as a class for expanded clones.

CDR3 length	J gene	D gene	V gene	clone size	CDR3 DNA	CDR3 protein
12	TRBJ1-2	.	TRBV2	.	TGTGCCAGCAGTGAAGGTAGCTATGGCTACACCTTC	CASSEGSYGYTF
14	TRBJ2-5	.	TRBV6-6	few	TGTGCCAGCAACCAAGTCCGGGGGATACAGACCCAGTACTTC	CASNQVRGIQTQYF
15	TRBJ2-3	.	TRBV28	once	TGTGCCAGCAGCACCAACAGGGAGAGCACAGATACGCAGTATTTT	CASSTNRESTDTQYF
13	TRBJ1-3	TRBD1	TRBV30	.	TGTGCCTGGAGTACAGGGGTAAGGGACACCATATATTTT	CAWSTGVRDTIYF
13	TRBJ2-7	.	TRBV30	.	TGTGCCTGGAGTGTCCGCAGTCCCTACGAGCAGTACTTC	CAWSVRSPYEQYF
13	TRBJ2-1	TRBD1	TRBV12-5	few	TGTGCTAGTGGTTTGAGAGGGGGCCAAGAGCAGTTCTTC	CASGLRGGQEQFF
16	TRBJ2-1	TRBD2	TRBV11-3	.	TGTGCCAGCAGCAACACCGGGACTAGCGGGATTAATGAGCAGTTCTTC	CASSNTGTSGINEQFF
13	TRBJ2-7	TRBD2	TRBV11-3	.	TGTGCCAGCAGCTTAGGGACTAGTGCCGAGCAGTACTTC	CASSLGTSAEQYF
12	TRBJ2-1	.	TRBV7-9	few	TGTGCCAGCAGCTCTTTGGAGAATGAGCAGTTCTTC	CASSSLENEQFF
12	TRBJ2-7	TRBD1	TRBV29-1	.	TGCAGCGCTTCGGGACAGGGCTACGAGCAGTACTTC	CSASGQGYEQYF
12	TRBJ2-7	.	TRBV2	few	TGTGCCAGCACTTTCCTCTCCTACGAGCAGTACTTC	CASTFLSYEQYF
15	TRBJ1-5	TRBD1	TRBV6-5	.	TGTGCCAGCAGTTCACGGACAGGGGCCAATCAGCCCCAGCATTTT	CASSSRTGANQPQHF
12	TRBJ2-5	.	TRBV30	.	TGTGCCTGGGACAGACCCCGTGAGACCCAGTACTTC	CAWDRPRETQYF
13	TRBJ1-5	.	TRBV4-3	.	TGCGCCAGCAGCCCTTTTAGAAATCAGCCCCAGCATTTT	CASSPFRNQPQHF
15	TRBJ2-3	TRBD2	TRBV7-3	.	TGTGCCAGCAGCTCCTTAGCGGGGGGCACAGATACGCAGTATTTT	CASSSLAGGTDTQYF
15	TRBJ2-7	TRBD2	TRBV6-1	few	TGTGCCAGCATCATTATAGCGGGCCCAACCTACGAGCAGTACTTC	CASIIIAGPTYEQYF
11	TRBJ2-1	.	TRBV6-5	few	TGTGCCAGCAGAGAAGAGAATGAGCAGTTCTTC	CASREENEQFF
18	TRBJ1-6	.	TRBV19	once	TGTGCCAGTAGGCGTAACCAGGCTACCGGCTCCTATAATTCACCCCTCCACTTT	CASRRNQATGSYNSPLHF
14	TRBJ2-7	TRBD1	TRBV6-5	.	TGTGCCAGCAGCCCGGGACAGGGATCCTACGAGCAGTACTTC	CASSPGQGSYEQYF
13	TRBJ2-7	TRBD2	TRBV5-6	once	TGTGCCAGCAGCACGGGACTATTTTTAGAGCAGTACTTC	CASSTGLFLEQYF
16	TRBJ2-2	.	TRBV9	once	TGTGCCAGCAGCCTAGGGGGGGGGCGAAACACCGGGGAGCTGTTTTTT	CASSLGGGRNTGELFF
13	TRBJ1-5	TRBD1	TRBV30	few	TGTGCCTGGAGTGTAACAGGGGGACAGCCCCAGCATTTT	CAWSVTGGQPQHF
15	TRBJ2-7	.	TRBV5-6	.	TGTGCCAGCAGCCTGGGGTCCCGGGGAACATACGAGCAGTACTTC	CASSLGSRGTYEQYF